Listed here is a single T cell receptor (beta chain). This clonotype has at least ten counts. Its cognate antigen has yet to be identified. Nothing much larger sits one base from this clone, and base qualities are not available. The library was produced with multiplex PCR. TCRdb names Illumina HiSeq 4000 as the instrument used. TCR beta libraries were built with iRepertoire HTBI primers and Arm-PCR amplification of CDR3 regions. Before sequencing, the PCR products underwent gel purification. The published analysis was carried out like this. Across samples, 62 TRBV and approximately 15 TRBJ segments were identified and used for gene usage analysis of CDR3 amino acid clonotypes. COPE and FqMerger were used to merge filtered high-quality paired reads into contigs. BLAST was used to align contigs to IMGT TRBV, TRBD and TRBJ reference genes, with CDR3 defined following IMGT. Any clonotype with a frequency above 0.1% was counted as a highly expanded clone. Shannon entropy served as the measure of repertoire diversity, while the Gini coefficient captured V-J evenness. A clonotype found in more than one individual was treated as public. Using fastp at Q25 and MiXCR, TCRdb reprocessed the public reads and kept productive beta chains. Rows with one shared CDR3 protein collapse into an entry with the most common genes and DNA. These V and J calls derive from TCRdb rather than the authors' analysis. The table for this sample lists roughly 610,000 distinct CDR3 sequences; 16% of them were counted only once. 18% of the sample belongs to the ten largest clones.

The record originates from a study of regulatory T cells in long-lasting Graves disease listed by TCRdb under 2021. About the investigation overall: Newly diagnosed Graves' disease patients had taken antithyroid drugs for less than 3 months. This study used TCR sequencing and RNA sequencing of peripheral blood to compare persistent Graves' disease patients against newly diagnosed Graves' disease patients. The study was conducted in China and was registered as a clinical trial. A total of roughly 35 samples were covered by TCR sequencing, comprising some 13 persistent and around 20 newly diagnosed Graves' disease patients.

Overall results and qualifications from the work: As a limitation, the authors acknowledged that the small sample size may reduce accuracy. Peripheral blood alone was examined, since thyroid tissue, which constituted the primary lesion, could not be accessed. More public clonotypes were shared among persistent patients (around 3,000) than among newly diagnosed patients (just under 1,000). Only the TCR beta chain was sequenced and analyzed. Compared with newly diagnosed patients, persistent Graves' disease patients had lower TCR Shannon entropy and fewer highly expanded clones, which suggests clonal expansion.

The time point label here, explained by the study, means: newly diagnosed GD, antithyroid drugs for less than 3 months. For both TCR sequencing and RNA sequencing, RNA was extracted from PBMCs in TRIzol. The diagnosis of Graves' disease was made according to American Thyroid Association guidelines. Patients were recruited from an endocrinology department in Xi'an, China. Each patient gave approximately 9 milliliters of peripheral blood, collected in an EDTA anticoagulant tube. PBMCs were isolated by Ficoll Paque Plus density gradient separation without further T cell sorting. An Agilent 2100 Bioanalyzer and agarose gel were used to check RNA quality, while a NanoDrop 2000 measured RNA concentration. This sample also belongs to another study, concerning T cells in Graves' hyperthyroidism and ophthalmopathy. Reported in the second study: Stable Graves' hyperthyroidism was defined as the absence of progression to ophthalmopathy over 18 months of follow-up. The hyperthyroidism patients were between 18 and 65 years old and newly diagnosed, with a disease duration of less than 2 months. Patients with uncontrolled infections, other autoimmune diseases, pregnancy or lactation were excluded. Diagnoses were based on clinical symptoms, serum thyroxine and TRAb, thyroid ultrasound and orbital computed tomography. The TCR CDR3 was subjected to a first round of RT-PCR using the HTBI primer set and the Qiagen OneStep RT-PCR kit. Most expanded thyroid clonotypes (frequency above 0.001) were also detected in blood, suggesting blood repertoires may reflect thyroid immune responses. A model built on a 13 V-J signature distinguished ophthalmopathy from stable hyperthyroidism, reaching 85% to 90% sensitivity and under 84% specificity in cross-validation and 80%/75% in testing. During validation, the model predicted progression to ophthalmopathy a median of about 6.5 months ahead of onset, with approximately 71% sensitivity and under 85% specificity. To identify distinguishing TCR V-J signatures, a discovery cohort of 90 to 100 patients was used, comprising 40 to 45 with Graves' ophthalmopathy and some 57 with stable Graves' hyperthyroidism. Prospective prediction of ophthalmopathy was tested in an independent validation cohort of approximately 18 hyperthyroidism patients and 15 to 17 patients who later progressed to ophthalmopathy. The roughly 100 discovery patients were randomly divided into training and test sets at a 7:3 ratio. In about 6 Graves' hyperthyroidism patients, the study also compared T-cell repertoires from thyroid tissue with T-cell repertoires from blood. Once sampling was done, hyperthyroidism patients were given methimazole at a starting dose of 30 mg daily, whereas ophthalmopathy patients were given high-dose intravenous methylprednisolone. The libraries were constructed in a second round of multiplex PCR and then size-selected and purified. The libraries were sequenced on an Illumina HiSeq2000 using paired-end 100 bp reads. SOAPnuke was used to process the raw data, removing reads that contained adapters or uncalled bases, had a mean Phred below 15, or lacked an exact match to the constant primer or identifier. High-quality paired reads were merged with COPE v1.2.5, and unique nucleotide sequences were defined as clonotypes. MiTCR v1.1 was used to align clonotypes to the IMGT TRBV, TRBD and TRBJ reference segments. Analysis was restricted to V-J combinations with a frequency above 0.0001, which covered 99.2% of repertoires. The TCS score was defined as F50 (clonal expansion) divided by E x V (chaos), with BLOSUM62-based TCRdist calculated between CDR3 peptides within each V-J. Welch's t-statistics and random forest reduced around 510 V-J features to 10 to 15, which were used in a naive Bayes classifier (R e1071). No statistical method was used to fix the sample size in advance, and group allocation was not hidden from the investigators. TCR Vbeta CDR3 sequencing of 135 peripheral blood samples (over 40 ophthalmopathy, about 75 hyperthyroidism and about 17 progressor patients) is reported in the paper.

The sequencing here drew on peripheral blood mononuclear cells (PBMCs), taken at new diagnosis, from a patient treated with antithyroid drugs. This TCR came from a woman between 25 and 40 years old with Graves disease. Donor details come from another sample of the same person, matched by shared clones.

The sequenced DNA is TGTGCCAGCAGTCTAACCTTTCCCAGCTCCTACGAGCAGTACTTC. This translates into CASSLTFPSSYEQYF. The V and J segments used are TRBV28 and TRBJ2-7; the D gene identity is not certain. V gives up 5 bases and J gives up 0 bases, and the segment between their germline ends measures 14 bases. The CDR3 holds 15 amino acids from the cysteine to the phenylalanine. The only DNA kept is the CDR3, 45 bases in frame from the first base. CDR1 is given as MDHEN and CDR2 as SYDVKM, both from the germline V gene.